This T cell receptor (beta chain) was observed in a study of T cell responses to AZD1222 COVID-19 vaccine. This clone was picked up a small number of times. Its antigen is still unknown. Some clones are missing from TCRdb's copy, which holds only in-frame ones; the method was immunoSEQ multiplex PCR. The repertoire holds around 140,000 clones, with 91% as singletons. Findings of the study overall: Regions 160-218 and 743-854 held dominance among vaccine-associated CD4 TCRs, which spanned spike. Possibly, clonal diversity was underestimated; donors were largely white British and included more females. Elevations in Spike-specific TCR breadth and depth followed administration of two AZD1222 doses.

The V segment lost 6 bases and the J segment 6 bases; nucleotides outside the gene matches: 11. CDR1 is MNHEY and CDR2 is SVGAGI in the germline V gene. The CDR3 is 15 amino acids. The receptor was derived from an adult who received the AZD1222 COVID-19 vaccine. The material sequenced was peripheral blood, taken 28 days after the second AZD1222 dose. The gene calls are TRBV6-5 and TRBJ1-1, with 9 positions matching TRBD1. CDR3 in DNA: TGTGCCAGCAGAAGGGACAGGGACTATAACGCTGAAGCTTTCTTT. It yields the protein CASRRDRDYNAEAFF.